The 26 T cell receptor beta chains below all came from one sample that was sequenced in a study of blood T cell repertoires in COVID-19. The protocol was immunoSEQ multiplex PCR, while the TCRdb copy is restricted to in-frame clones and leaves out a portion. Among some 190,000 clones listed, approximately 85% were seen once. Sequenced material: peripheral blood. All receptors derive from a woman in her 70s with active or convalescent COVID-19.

The CDR3 loop reads CASSLEGGQRSYEQYF. In nucleotides, the CDR3 is TGCGCCAGCAGCTTGGAGGGGGGACAGCGCTCCTACGAGCAGTACTTC. The rearrangement links TRBV5-1 to TRBJ2-7; a weak D match, TRBD1 (7 bases). This CDR3 has 16 residues. Germline CDR1 and CDR2: SGHRS and YFSETQ. The germline V and J ends were trimmed by 0 bases and 0 bases, with 13 bases remaining between them.

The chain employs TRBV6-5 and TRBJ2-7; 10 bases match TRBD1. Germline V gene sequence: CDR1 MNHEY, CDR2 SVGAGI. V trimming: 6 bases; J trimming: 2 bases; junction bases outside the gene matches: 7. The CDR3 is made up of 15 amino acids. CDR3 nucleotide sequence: TGTGCCAGCAGCCGCGGACAGGGGGGGCCCTACGAGCAGTACTTC. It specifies CASSRGQGGPYEQYF.

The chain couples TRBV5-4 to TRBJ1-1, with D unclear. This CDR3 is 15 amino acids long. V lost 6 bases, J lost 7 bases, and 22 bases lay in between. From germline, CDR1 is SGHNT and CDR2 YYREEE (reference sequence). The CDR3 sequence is CASNRPGGRANEAFF. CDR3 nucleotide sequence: TGTGCCAGCAACCGCCCCGGAGGGCGGGCGAATGAAGCTTTCTTT.

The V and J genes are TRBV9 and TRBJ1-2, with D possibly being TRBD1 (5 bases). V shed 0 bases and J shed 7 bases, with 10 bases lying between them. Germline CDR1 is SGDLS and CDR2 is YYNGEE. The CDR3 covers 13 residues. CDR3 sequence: CASSVEGLIGYTF. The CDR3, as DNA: TGTGCCAGCAGCGTAGAGGGGCTGATTGGCTACACCTTC.

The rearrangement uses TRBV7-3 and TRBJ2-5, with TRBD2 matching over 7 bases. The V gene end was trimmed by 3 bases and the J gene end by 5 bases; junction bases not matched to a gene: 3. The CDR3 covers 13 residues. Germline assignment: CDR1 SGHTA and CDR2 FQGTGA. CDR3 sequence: CASSLSGVETQYF. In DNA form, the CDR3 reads TGTGCCAGCAGCTTGAGCGGGGTTGAGACCCAGTACTTC.

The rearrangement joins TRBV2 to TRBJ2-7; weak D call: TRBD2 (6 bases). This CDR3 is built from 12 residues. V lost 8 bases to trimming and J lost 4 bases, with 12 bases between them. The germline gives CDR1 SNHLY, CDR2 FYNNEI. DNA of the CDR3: TGTGCCAGCCTCCGGGAGAATTACGAGCAGTACTTC. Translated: CASLRENYEQYF. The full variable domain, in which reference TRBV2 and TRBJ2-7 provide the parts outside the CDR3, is EPEVTQTPSHQVTQMGQEVILRCVPISNHLYFYWYRQILGQKVEFLVSFYNNEISEKSEIFDDQFSVERPDGSNFTLKIRSTKLEDSAMYFCASLRENYEQYFGPGTRLTVT.

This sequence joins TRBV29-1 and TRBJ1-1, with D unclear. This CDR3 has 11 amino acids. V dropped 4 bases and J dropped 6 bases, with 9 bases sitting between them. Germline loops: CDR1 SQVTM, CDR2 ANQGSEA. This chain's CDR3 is CSVVHAAEAFF. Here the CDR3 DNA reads TGCAGCGTTGTCCACGCAGCTGAAGCTTTCTTT.

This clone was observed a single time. The CDR3 reads CASRRDPQRNTIYF. DNA of the CDR3: TGTGCCAGTAGGAGGGATCCCCAGCGAAACACCATATATTTT. The gene calls are TRBV19 and TRBJ1-3; D is undetermined. V was shortened by 6 bases and J by 5 bases, with 14 bases between the two germline ends. Germline V gene sequence: CDR1 LNHDA, CDR2 SQIVND (reference sequence). The CDR3 runs 14 residues.

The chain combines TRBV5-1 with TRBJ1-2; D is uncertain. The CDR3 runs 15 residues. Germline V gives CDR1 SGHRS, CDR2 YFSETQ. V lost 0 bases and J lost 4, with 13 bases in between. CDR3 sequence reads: CASSLEPGSSYGYTF. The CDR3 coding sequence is TGCGCCAGCAGCTTGGAACCGGGTTCTTCCTATGGCTACACCTTC.

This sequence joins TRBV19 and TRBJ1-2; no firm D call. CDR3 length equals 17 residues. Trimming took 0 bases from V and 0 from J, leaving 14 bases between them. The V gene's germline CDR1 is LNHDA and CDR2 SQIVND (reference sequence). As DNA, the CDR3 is TGTGCCAGTAGTATAGAGGCATCGCTGACTACTAACTATGGCTACACCTTC. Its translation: CASSIEASLTTNYGYTF.

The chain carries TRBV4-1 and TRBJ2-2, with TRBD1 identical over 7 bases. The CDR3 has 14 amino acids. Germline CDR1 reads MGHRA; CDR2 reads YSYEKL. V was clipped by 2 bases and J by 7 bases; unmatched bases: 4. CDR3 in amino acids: CASSQSQGDGELFF. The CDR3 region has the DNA TGCGCCAGCAGCCAATCTCAGGGGGACGGGGAGCTGTTTTTT.

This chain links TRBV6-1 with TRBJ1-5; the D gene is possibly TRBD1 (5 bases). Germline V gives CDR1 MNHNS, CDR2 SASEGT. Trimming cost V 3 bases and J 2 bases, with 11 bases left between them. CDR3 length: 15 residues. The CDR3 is CASSDGQGGNQPQHF. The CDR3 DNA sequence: TGTGCCAGCAGTGATGGGCAGGGTGGCAATCAGCCCCAGCATTTT.

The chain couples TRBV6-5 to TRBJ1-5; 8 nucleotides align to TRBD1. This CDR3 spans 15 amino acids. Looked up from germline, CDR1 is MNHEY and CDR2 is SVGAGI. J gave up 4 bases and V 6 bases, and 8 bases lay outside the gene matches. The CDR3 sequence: CASRGTGGRNQPQHF. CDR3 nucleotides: TGTGCCAGCAGGGGGACAGGTGGTCGGAATCAGCCCCAGCATTTT.

CDR3 bases: TGTGCCAGCAGCTTAGGGGGCCACAGGGGAGAGACCCAGTACTTC. As protein: CASSLGGHRGETQYF. The genes are TRBV7-6 and TRBJ2-5; TRBD1 matches at 7 bases. Germline CDR1 reads SGHVS; CDR2 reads FNYEAQ. The CDR3 covers 15 residues. The trim removed 1 base at V and 4 bases at J, leaving 6 bases unmatched.

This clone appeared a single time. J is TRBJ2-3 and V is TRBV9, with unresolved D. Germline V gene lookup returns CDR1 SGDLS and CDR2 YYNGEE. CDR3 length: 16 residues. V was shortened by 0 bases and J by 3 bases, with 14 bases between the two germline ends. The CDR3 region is CASSVGATSVTDTQYF. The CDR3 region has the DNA TGTGCCAGCAGCGTAGGCGCAACGAGCGTTACAGATACGCAGTATTTT.

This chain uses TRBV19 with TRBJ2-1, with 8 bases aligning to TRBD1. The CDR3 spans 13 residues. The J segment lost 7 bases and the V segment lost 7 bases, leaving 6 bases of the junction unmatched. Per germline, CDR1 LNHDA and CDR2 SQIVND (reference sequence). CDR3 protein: CASNAGGGNEQFF. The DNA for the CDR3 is TGTGCCAGTAATGCAGGGGGCGGGAATGAGCAGTTCTTC.

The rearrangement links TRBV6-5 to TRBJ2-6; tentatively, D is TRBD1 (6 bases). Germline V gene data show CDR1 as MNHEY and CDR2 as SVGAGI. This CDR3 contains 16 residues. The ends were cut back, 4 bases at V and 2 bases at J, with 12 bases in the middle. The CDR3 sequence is CASSLKRQAGANVLTF. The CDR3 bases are TGTGCCAGCAGTTTGAAAAGACAGGCTGGGGCCAACGTCCTGACTTTC.

The CDR3 protein is CSVGTASSLAGGYNEQFF. CDR3 bases: TGCAGCGTAGGGACAGCGAGCTCCCTAGCGGGAGGTTACAATGAGCAGTTCTTC. V usage is TRBV29-1 and J usage is TRBJ2-1, with TRBD2 matching over 11 bases. The CDR3 runs to 18 residues. The J segment lost 4 bases and the V segment lost 6 bases, leaving 17 bases of the junction unmatched. Germline CDR1 is SQVTM and CDR2 is ANQGSEA.

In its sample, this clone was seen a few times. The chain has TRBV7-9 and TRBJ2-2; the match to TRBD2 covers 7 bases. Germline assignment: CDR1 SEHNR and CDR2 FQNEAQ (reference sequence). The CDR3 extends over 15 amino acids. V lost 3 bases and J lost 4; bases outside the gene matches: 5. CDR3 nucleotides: TGTGCCAGCAGCTTGGCGGGAGTGAGCACCGGGGAGCTGTTTTTT. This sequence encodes CASSLAGVSTGELFF.

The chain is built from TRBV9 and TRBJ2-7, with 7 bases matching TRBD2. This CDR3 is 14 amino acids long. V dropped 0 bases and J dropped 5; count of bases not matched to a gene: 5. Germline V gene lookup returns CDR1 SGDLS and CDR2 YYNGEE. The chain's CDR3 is CASSVGTSLHEQYF. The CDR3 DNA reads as TGTGCCAGCAGCGTAGGGACTAGTCTTCACGAGCAGTACTTC.

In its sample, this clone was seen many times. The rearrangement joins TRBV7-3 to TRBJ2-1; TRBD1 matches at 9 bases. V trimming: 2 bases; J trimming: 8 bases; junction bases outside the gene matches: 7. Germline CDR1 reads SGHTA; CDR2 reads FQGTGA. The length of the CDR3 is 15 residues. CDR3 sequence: CASSLVGQGPHEQFF. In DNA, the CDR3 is TGTGCCAGCAGCTTAGTGGGACAGGGTCCTCATGAGCAGTTCTTC.

The chain's CDR3 is CASSVSDRGSYEQYF. The CDR3 nucleotides are TGTGCCAGCAGTGTTTCGGACAGGGGATCCTACGAGCAGTACTTC. The chain joins TRBV2 to TRBJ2-7, with 9 bases fitting TRBD1. Trimming cost V 4 bases and J 1 base; bases outside gene matches: 5. The CDR3 covers 15 residues. Germline V gene data show CDR1 as SNHLY and CDR2 as FYNNEI.

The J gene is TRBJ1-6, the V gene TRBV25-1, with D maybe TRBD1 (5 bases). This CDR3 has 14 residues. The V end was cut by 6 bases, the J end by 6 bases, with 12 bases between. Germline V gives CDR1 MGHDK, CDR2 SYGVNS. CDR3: CASRGRGINSPLHF. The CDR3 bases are TGTGCCAGCAGAGGGAGGGGCATTAATTCACCCCTCCACTTT.

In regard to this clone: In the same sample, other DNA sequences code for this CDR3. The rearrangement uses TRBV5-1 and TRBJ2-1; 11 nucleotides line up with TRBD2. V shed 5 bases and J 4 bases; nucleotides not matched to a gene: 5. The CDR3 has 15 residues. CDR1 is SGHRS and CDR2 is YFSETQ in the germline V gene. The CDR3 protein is CASRLAGGPYNEQFF. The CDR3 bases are TGCGCCAGCAGGTTAGCGGGAGGGCCTTACAATGAGCAGTTCTTC.

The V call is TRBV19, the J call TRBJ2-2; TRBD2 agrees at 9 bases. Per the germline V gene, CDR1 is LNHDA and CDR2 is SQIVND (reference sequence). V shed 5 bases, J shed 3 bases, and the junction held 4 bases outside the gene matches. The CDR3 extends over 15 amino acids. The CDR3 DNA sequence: TGTGCCAGTAGTGTTAGCGGGAGTTACACCGGGGAGCTGTTTTTT. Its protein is CASSVSGSYTGELFF. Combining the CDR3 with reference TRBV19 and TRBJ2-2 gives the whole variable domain DGGITQSPKYLFRKEGQNVTLSCEQNLNHDAMYWYRQDPGQGLRLIYYSQIVNDFQKGDIAEGYSVSREKKESFPLTVTSAQKNPTAFYLCASSVSGSYTGELFFGEGSRLTVL.

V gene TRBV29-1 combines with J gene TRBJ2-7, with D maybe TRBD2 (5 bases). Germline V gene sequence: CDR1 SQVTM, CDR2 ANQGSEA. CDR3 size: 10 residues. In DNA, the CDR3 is TGCACTACGGAGGTATCCGAGCAGTACTTC. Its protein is CTTEVSEQYF.